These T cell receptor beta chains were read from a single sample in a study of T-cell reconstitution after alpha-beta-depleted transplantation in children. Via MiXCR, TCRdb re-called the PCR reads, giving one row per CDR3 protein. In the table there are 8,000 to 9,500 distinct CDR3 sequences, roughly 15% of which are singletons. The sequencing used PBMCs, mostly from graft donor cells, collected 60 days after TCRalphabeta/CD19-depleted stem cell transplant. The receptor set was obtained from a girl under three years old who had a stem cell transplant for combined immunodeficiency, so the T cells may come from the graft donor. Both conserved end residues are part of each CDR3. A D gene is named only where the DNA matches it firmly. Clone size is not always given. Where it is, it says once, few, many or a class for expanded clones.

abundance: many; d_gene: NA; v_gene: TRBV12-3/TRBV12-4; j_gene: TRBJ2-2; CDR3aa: CASELMAGNTGELFF; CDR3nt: TGTGCCAGCGAATTAATGGCAGGGAACACCGGGGAGCTGTTTTTT
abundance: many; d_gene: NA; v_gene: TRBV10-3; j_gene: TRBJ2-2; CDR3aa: CAIGRVEGTGELFF; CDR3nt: TGTGCCATCGGCCGGGTAGAGGGGACCGGGGAGCTGTTTTTT
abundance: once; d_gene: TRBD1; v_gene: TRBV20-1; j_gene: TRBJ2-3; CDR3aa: CSGDSRTGGKTDTQYF; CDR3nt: TGCAGTGGAGATAGTCGGACAGGGGGGAAGACAGATACGCAGTATTTT
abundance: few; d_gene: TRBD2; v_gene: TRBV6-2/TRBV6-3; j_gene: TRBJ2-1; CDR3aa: CASSSTSGRNEQFF; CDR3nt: TGTGCCAGCAGTTCGACTAGCGGGAGGAATGAGCAGTTCTTC
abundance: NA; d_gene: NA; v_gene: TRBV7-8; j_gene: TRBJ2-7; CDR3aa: CASSPRGIIYEQYF; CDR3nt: TGTGCCAGCAGCCCCAGGGGAATAATCTACGAGCAGTACTTC
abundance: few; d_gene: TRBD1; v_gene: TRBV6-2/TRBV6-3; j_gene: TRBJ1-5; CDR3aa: CASKRGQGASAHQPQHF; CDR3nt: TGTGCCAGCAAGAGAGGACAGGGGGCCTCGGCCCATCAGCCCCAGCATTTT
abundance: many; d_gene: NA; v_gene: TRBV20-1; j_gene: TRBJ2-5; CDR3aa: CSANTGLSETQYF; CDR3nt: TGCAGTGCTAATACAGGTTTATCAGAGACCCAGTACTTC
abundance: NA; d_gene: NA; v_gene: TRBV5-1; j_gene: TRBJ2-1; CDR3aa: CASSQRGEQFF; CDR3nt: TGCGCCAGCAGCCAACGTGGTGAGCAGTTCTTC
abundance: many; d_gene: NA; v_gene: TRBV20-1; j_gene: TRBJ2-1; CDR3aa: CSASSTVSFNEQFF; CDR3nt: TGCAGTGCTAGTTCTACTGTATCCTTCAATGAGCAGTTCTTC
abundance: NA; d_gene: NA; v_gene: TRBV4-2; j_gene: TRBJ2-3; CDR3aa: CASSPTGPTDTQYF; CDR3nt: TGTGCCAGCAGCCCCACGGGGCCTACAGATACGCAGTATTTT